One sample yielded the 18 T cell receptor beta chains listed below, sequenced in a study of shared clonotypes between healthy human individuals. Sequenced by immunoSEQ multiplex PCR; TCRdb stores in-frame clones only, minus some. The data show about 380,000 clones, 95% to 97% seen once. What was sequenced was memory CD8+ T cells sorted from blood. As to subset: CD45RO+ cells pooled with CCR7-negative TemRA cells. Every receptor here comes from a man younger than 40 in good health.

This chain joins TRBV21-1 and TRBJ1-1; TRBD1 is the table's D call, not checked against the DNA. TRBV21-1 is deemed a pseudogene. The CDR3 has 17 residues. CDR3 in DNA: TGTGCCAGCAGCAAAGGAAGGGAACAAGGACAGCAGAATGAAGCTTTCTTT. It codes for CASSKGREQGQQNEAFF.

The chain is built from TRBV29-1 and TRBJ2-2, with TRBD2 matching over 9 bases. Trimming removed 7 bases from V and 3 bases from J; junction bases left unmatched: 12. CDR1 is SQVTM, CDR2 ANQGSEA, per germline. The CDR3 has 16 residues. This chain's CDR3 is CSALLREGSDTGELFF. As DNA, the CDR3 is TGCAGCGCCTTGTTGCGGGAGGGCTCTGACACCGGGGAGCTGTTTTTT.

A note on this clone: This CDR3 is also generated by other DNA sequences in the sample. The chain's CDR3 is CASRLAGETQYF. In nucleotides, the CDR3 is TGTGCCAGCAGACTAGCGGGGGAGACCCAGTACTTC. The chain has TRBV28 and TRBJ2-5, with 10 bases identical to TRBD2. V gave up 6 bases and J gave up 5 bases; unmatched junction bases: 0. The length of the CDR3 is 12 residues. Germline CDR1 MDHEN, CDR2 SYDVKM.

The rearrangement uses TRBV5-5 and TRBJ1-2; 12 bases match TRBD1. Trimming cost V 0 bases and J 6 bases; bases outside gene matches: 3. Germline V lookup: CDR1 SGHKS, CDR2 YYEKEE (reference sequence). The CDR3 length is 15 residues. DNA for the CDR3: TGTGCCAGCAGCTTGGCCGGGACAGGGGGCGATGGCTACACCTTC. This encodes CASSLAGTGGDGYTF.

This clone was observed once. The chain uses TRBV5-4 and TRBJ2-7, with a weak D call TRBD2 (5 bases). This CDR3 region has 14 residues. The V end lost 3 bases, the J end lost 6 bases, and 16 bases lay between the germline ends. Germline CDR1 is SGHNT and CDR2 is YYREEE (reference sequence). The CDR3 reads CASSSKTAGPEQYF. CDR3 bases: TGTGCCAGCAGCTCGAAAACGGCGGGTCCCGAGCAGTACTTC. The full variable domain, with the rest looked up from reference TRBV5-4 and TRBJ2-7, is ETGVTQSPTHLIKTRGQQVTLRCSSQSGHNTVSWYQQALGQGPQFIFQYYREEENGRGNFPPRFSGLQFPNYSSELNVNALELDDSALYLCASSSKTAGPEQYFGPGTRLTVT.

The chain recombines TRBV10-3 with TRBJ2-2, with TRBD2 identical over 9 bases. V was pared by 8 bases and J by 0 bases, with 10 bases of the junction left unmatched. CDR3 size: 17 residues. The germline V gene has CDR1 ENHRY and CDR2 SYGVKD. The CDR3 DNA sequence: TGTGCCATCGGCGGATCTAGCGGGATGTCGAACACCGGGGAGCTGTTTTTT. Translating it yields CAIGGSSGMSNTGELFF.

The chain combines TRBV9 with TRBJ1-2; 10 bases are a match to TRBD1. Germline assignment: CDR1 SGDLS and CDR2 YYNGEE. This CDR3 has 15 residues. Losses at the gene ends were 3 bases for V and 4 bases for J; bases not matched to a gene: 6. The CDR3 reads CASSAGTGDLYGYTF. The CDR3 DNA follows: TGTGCCAGCAGCGCCGGGACAGGGGACCTCTATGGCTACACCTTC. The full variable domain, with the rest looked up from reference TRBV9 and TRBJ1-2, is DSGVTQTPKHLITATGQRVTLRCSPRSGDLSVYWYQQSLDQGLQFLIQYYNGEERAKGNILERFSAQQFPDLHSELNLSSLELGDSALYFCASSAGTGDLYGYTFGSGTRLTVV.

This clone was found once. The chain combines TRBV7-2 with TRBJ2-7; D not certain. V dropped 1 base and J dropped 3 bases, with 7 bases sitting between them. The CDR3 is 13 residues long. Germline V gives CDR1 SGHTA, CDR2 FQGNSA. The CDR3 DNA reads as TGTGCCAGCAGCTTAGAGCCCATCTACGAGCAGTACTTC. Residues: CASSLEPIYEQYF.

The gene calls are TRBV7-2 and TRBJ2-1; weak D call: TRBD1 (6 bases). The length of the CDR3 is 13 residues. The V and J ends lost 5 bases and 6 bases respectively, with 11 bases between them. From germline, CDR1 is SGHTA and CDR2 FQGNSA. The CDR3 region is CASSRPDSNEQFF. The CDR3 DNA reads as TGTGCCAGCAGCCGACCGGACAGCAATGAGCAGTTCTTC.

The V call is TRBV7-2, the J call TRBJ2-3; D ambiguous. The CDR3 has 11 residues. Trimming removed 6 bases from V and 5 bases from J, with 6 bases in between. Germline CDR1 SGHTA, CDR2 FQGNSA. The CDR3: CASRSGDTQYF. The CDR3, as DNA: TGTGCCAGCAGGTCGGGAGATACGCAGTATTTT.

The chain recombines TRBV7-2 with TRBJ1-2; 10 bases are a match to TRBD1. The CDR3 has 16 residues. The V gene's germline CDR1 is SGHTA and CDR2 FQGNSA. Germline trimming cut 0 bases from V and 5 bases from J; bases unmatched to any gene: 6. In DNA, the CDR3 is TGTGCCAGCAGCTTAGCCGGGACAGGGGAGGGTTATGGCTACACCTTC. Its translation is CASSLAGTGEGYGYTF.

V and J are TRBV5-1 and TRBJ2-7; TRBD2 matches at 14 bases. With 4 bases clipped from V and 4 bases from J, the junction kept 7 bases outside the gene matches. Germline V gives CDR1 SGHRS, CDR2 YFSETQ. CDR3 length: 16 amino acids. This CDR3 reads CASSGTSGSDLYEQYF. The DNA for the CDR3 is TGCGCCAGCAGCGGGACTAGCGGGAGCGACCTTTACGAGCAGTACTTC.

This sequence joins TRBV5-1 and TRBJ2-2, with TRBD2 matching over 7 bases. The CDR3 extends over 15 amino acids. CDR1 and CDR2 (germline): SGHRS, YFSETQ. V lost 4 bases and J lost 2; bases outside the gene matches: 5. The CDR3 nucleotides read TGCGCCAGCAGCCGTCTAGCGGACAACACCGGGGAGCTGTTTTTT. It yields the protein CASSRLADNTGELFF.

The rearrangement links TRBV27 to TRBJ2-7; TRBD2 aligns across 8 bases. The CDR3 sequence is 17 residues long. V was clipped by 4 bases and J by 3 bases; unmatched bases: 14. Germline loops: CDR1 MNHEY, CDR2 SMNVEV (reference sequence). The CDR3: CASSSASGLETSYEQYF. DNA of the CDR3: TGTGCCAGCAGTTCGGCCTCGGGACTAGAAACTAGCTACGAGCAGTACTTC.

V gene TRBV28 combines with J gene TRBJ2-7; 12 bases line up with TRBD2. With V trimmed by 5 bases and J by 3 bases, 5 bases remained unmatched. The CDR3 is made up of 15 amino acids. The V gene's germline CDR1 is MDHEN and CDR2 SYDVKM. For the CDR3, the DNA is TGTGCCAGCAGTCTCCAGACTAGCGGGAGCTACGAGCAGTACTTC. Protein product: CASSLQTSGSYEQYF.

The CDR3: CASSLRQGAGGNTIYF. CDR3 in DNA: TGTGCCAGCAGCTTAAGACAGGGGGCAGGTGGAAACACCATATATTTT. This chain uses TRBV7-9 with TRBJ1-3; 10 bases are shared with TRBD1. Germline CDR1 reads SEHNR; CDR2 reads FQNEAQ (reference sequence). V shed 2 bases, J shed 3 bases, and the junction held 4 bases outside the gene matches. This CDR3 is 16 amino acids long.

Concerning this clone: The DNA is left out, because the CDR3 cannot be placed on it with certainty; the CDR3 is given as TCRdb lists it. This CDR3 reads CASSKVGGGTDTQYF. This sequence joins TRBV21-1 and TRBJ2-3. TRBV21-1 is reported as a pseudogene. Both ends counted, the CDR3 spans 15 residues.

The rearrangement joins TRBV6-1 to TRBJ1-4; 8 bases are a match to TRBD1. Trimming removed 2 bases from V and 3 bases from J; junction bases left unmatched: 2. This CDR3 is 15 amino acids long. Germline CDR1 and CDR2: MNHNS and SASEGT. In DNA form, the CDR3 reads TGTGCCAGCAGTGAAACGACAGGGGCTAATGAAAAACTGTTTTTT. It is translated as CASSETTGANEKLFF.